The 10 T cell receptor beta chains in this list originate from one sample, sequenced in a study of blood T cell repertoires in COVID-19. Using immunoSEQ multiplex PCR, the repertoire was profiled, and TCRdb retains in-frame clones only, with some absent. Altogether about 28,000 clones are present, nearly 90% being singletons, with the ten largest covering 9.3%. Sample: peripheral blood. These TCRs come from a human donor in a cohort sampled during active COVID-19.

The CDR3 DNA sequence: TGTGCCAGCAGACCCCCATGGCAGGGTGGCTACACCTTC. Its translation: CASRPPWQGGYTF. The chain recombines TRBV12-3 or TRBV12-4 with TRBJ1-2; tentative D call: TRBD1 (5 bases). V shed 6 bases and J shed 7 bases, with 15 bases lying between them. CDR3 length: 13 residues.

V and J are TRBV5-1 and TRBJ2-2; TRBD1 matches at 8 bases. V lost 0 bases to trimming and J lost 0 bases; unmatched junction nucleotides: 4. Germline V gene data show CDR1 as SGHRS and CDR2 as YFSETQ. CDR3 length: 17 residues. CDR3 sequence: CASSLVGGQANTGELFF. CDR3 DNA sequence: TGCGCCAGCAGCTTGGTTGGGGGACAGGCGAACACCGGGGAGCTGTTTTTT.

This chain joins TRBV6-5 and TRBJ2-7; TRBD1 matches 7 bases. The CDR3 spans 12 residues. V gave up 5 bases and J gave up 5 bases; unmatched junction bases: 3. Germline assignment: CDR1 MNHEY and CDR2 SVGAGI. CDR3 DNA sequence: TGTGCCAGCAGTAGACAGGGTAACGAGCAGTACTTC. Its protein product is CASSRQGNEQYF.

The J gene is TRBJ2-7, the V gene TRBV14; D may be TRBD2 (6 bases). V was shortened by 3 bases and J by 2 bases, with 8 bases between the two germline ends. This CDR3 spans 13 amino acids. CDR1 is SGHDN, CDR2 FVKESK, per germline. CDR3 loop: CASSHAGTYEQYF. Written as DNA, the CDR3 is TGTGCCAGCAGCCACGCGGGGACCTACGAGCAGTACTTC.

This chain joins TRBV2 and TRBJ1-2; 9 bases agree with TRBD1. Germline V gene data show CDR1 as SNHLY and CDR2 as FYNNEI. CDR3 length equals 14 residues. J lost 4 bases, V lost 6 bases, and 6 bases had no gene match. The CDR3 region is CASRTGTGFYGYTF. The DNA of the CDR3 is TGTGCCAGCAGGACCGGGACAGGGTTCTATGGCTACACCTTC.

The rearrangement joins TRBV25-1 to TRBJ2-1; 8 positions agree with TRBD2. Germline loops: CDR1 MGHDK, CDR2 SYGVNS. This CDR3 region has 15 residues. Trimming removed 1 base from V and 8 bases from J; junction bases left unmatched: 7. The CDR3 nucleotides read TGTGCCAGCAGTGAATTTACGGGGGGGCCCTATGAGCAGTTCTTC. This gives the protein CASSEFTGGPYEQFF.

J is TRBJ1-1 and V is TRBV12-3 or TRBV12-4; possibly TRBD1 for D (6 bases). This CDR3 has 12 amino acids. The V end lost 4 bases, the J end lost 8 bases, and 11 bases lay between the germline ends. The CDR3 is CASSSQGTEAFF. The CDR3 DNA follows: TGTGCCAGCAGTTCACAGGGTACCGAAGCTTTCTTT.

This chain connects TRBV2 to TRBJ1-2; D is undetermined. V gave up 4 bases and J gave up 8 bases, with 8 bases separating them. The CDR3 contains 11 residues. Germline lookup yields CDR1 SNHLY and CDR2 FYNNEI. The CDR3, as DNA: TGTGCCAGCAGTGCGCCCCGGGGCTACACCTTC. Translating gives CASSAPRGYTF. Filled out from reference TRBV2 and TRBJ1-2, the complete variable domain reads EPEVTQTPSHQVTQMGQEVILRCVPISNHLYFYWYRQILGQKVEFLVSFYNNEISEKSEIFDDQFSVERPDGSNFTLKIRSTKLEDSAMYFCASSAPRGYTFGSGTRLTVV.

This chain links TRBV3-1 (or the pseudogene TRBV3-2) with TRBJ1-1, with D possibly TRBD1 on 6 matching bases. Germline loops: CDR1 LGHDT, CDR2 YNNKEL (reference sequence). V was shortened by 2 bases and J by 1 base, with 8 bases between the two germline ends. CDR3 length: 14 amino acids. CDR3 residues: CASSQTGKNTEAFF. The CDR3 DNA is TGTGCCAGCAGCCAAACAGGGAAGAACACTGAAGCTTTCTTT.

This clone was observed a single time. The chain couples TRBV3-1 (or the pseudogene TRBV3-2) to TRBJ1-1; 8 positions agree with TRBD1. This CDR3 region has 14 residues. The germline CDR1 and CDR2 sequences are LGHDT and YNNKEL (reference sequence). After removal of 4 bases from V and 0 bases from J, the junction contained 1 base not matched to a gene. The CDR3 region is CASSPGQVNTEAFF. The DNA for the CDR3 is TGTGCCAGCAGCCCGGGACAGGTGAACACTGAAGCTTTCTTT.